The T cell receptor (beta chain) described here comes from a study of T cells after posttransplantation cyclophosphamide (dated by TCRdb to the mid-2010s). About the full investigation: T cell repertoire reconstitution was tracked by TRB sequencing after myeloablative bone marrow transplantation in which posttransplantation cyclophosphamide was used as GVHD prophylaxis. TRB sequencing was also done on up to about 3 additional blood samples from 2 to 5.2 years after transplant in 3 patients, and on pretransplant blood from 4 patients. Because TRA and TRB clonality correlated tightly in about 9 samples, the subsequent TCR analyses were limited to TRB only. Blood from all 35 or so PTCy patients who had 1-year posttransplant specimens underwent TRB sequencing. Public TRB sequences were queried against a database of over 3,500 sequences associated with responses to pathogens, tumor antigens, self-antigens and alloantigens. Samples from under 40 PTCy-treated patients and 15 to 20 related bone marrow donors of those patients were subjected to antigen receptor sequencing.

The research as a whole found: The TRB repertoires of T cells infiltrating skin or GI tract showed only limited overlap with the TRB repertoires of T cells in blood. Across about 49 patients, TRB clonality was highly associated with recipient CMV seropositivity and CMV reactivation, and PTCy diversity was similar to diversity in CNI/methotrexate controls. At 1-2 months, donor-recipient similarity was low but rose over the first year, and the later blood repertoires were often dominated by donor CD8+ memory clones.

Genomic DNA was the input for TRB sequencing, which was run either with the immunoSEQ assay at survey resolution or with the hsTCRB kit. Turning to the authors' computational methods: The immunoSEQ software handled initial read processing, and the LymphoSeq R package was used for repertoire analyses. For each TRB dataset, clonality was calculated as 1 minus normalized Shannon entropy, and the Gini coefficient was computed as well. To infer phenotypes in unsorted samples, TRB sequences from sorted subsets of the recipient or donor were mapped onto the unsorted samples of the same recipient. Sourced from immuneACCESS, this table was stored by TCRdb with only in-frame sequences that have V and J called. A share of the clones is absent; for the studies checked, an unresolved V gene accounts for under half, and the remainder has no known explanation. The V and J calls and clone size are taken from that table; D and trimming were inferred from the DNA. This sample includes 25,000 to 30,000 clones, and none of them was observed just once. Jointly, the top ten make up roughly 2.5% of the sample.

CDR1 and CDR2, looked up from the germline V gene (reference sequence), are SEHNR and FQNEAQ. CDR3 length: 11 amino acids, cysteine to phenylalanine. Just the 33-base CDR3 DNA is kept, in frame starting at base 1. For this chain, trimming is 8 bases at the V end and 6 bases at the J end, and the number of junction bases without a gene match is 3. This clone was seen many times. The specificity of this receptor is unknown. Qualities for individual bases were not recorded, and no much larger clone is one base off. Related bone marrow donors provided peripheral blood samples on the day of marrow donation. Peripheral blood and bone marrow mononuclear cells were isolated by Ficoll-Hypaque density centrifugation and were cryopreserved.

Here the chain combines TRBV7-9 and TRBJ1-2; the junction holds 7 bases that match TRBD1. The sequencing input was PBMCs. This receptor was taken from a woman aged 55-69 years in good health, CMV-negative, and a related stem cell transplant donor. CDR3 reads: CASGTVNGYTF. The DNA sequence is as follows: TGTGCCAGCGGGACAGTTAATGGCTACACCTTC.